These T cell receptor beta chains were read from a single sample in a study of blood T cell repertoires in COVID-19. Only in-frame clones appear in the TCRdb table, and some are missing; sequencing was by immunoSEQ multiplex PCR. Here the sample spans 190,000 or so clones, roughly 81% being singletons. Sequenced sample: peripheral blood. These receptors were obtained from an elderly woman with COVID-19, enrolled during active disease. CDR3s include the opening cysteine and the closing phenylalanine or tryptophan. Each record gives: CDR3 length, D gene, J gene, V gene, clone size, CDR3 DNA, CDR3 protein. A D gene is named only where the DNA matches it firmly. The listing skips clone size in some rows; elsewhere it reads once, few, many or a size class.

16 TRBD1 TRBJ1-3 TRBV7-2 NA TGTGCCAGCAGCCGGGACAGGGGGACGTCTGGAAACACCATATATTTT CASSRDRGTSGNTIYF
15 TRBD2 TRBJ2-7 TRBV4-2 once TGTGCCAGCAGCCAAGGACTAGCCCTCTCCTACGAGCAGTACTTC CASSQGLALSYEQYF
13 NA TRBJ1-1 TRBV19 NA TGTGCCAGTAGTATAACTGTACAGGGTCGGGCTTTCTTT CASSITVQGRAFF
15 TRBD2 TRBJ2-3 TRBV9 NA TGTGCCAGCAGCGTAGAGGCGGGGGGGAGGAATACGCAGTATTTT CASSVEAGGRNTQYF
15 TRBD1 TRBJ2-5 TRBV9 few TGTGCCAGCAGCGTAGCCGGGACAGGGCAAGAGACCCAGTACTTC CASSVAGTGQETQYF
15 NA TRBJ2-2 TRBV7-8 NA TGTGCCAGCAGCCACCTCCGGGAGCCCCCCGGGGAGCTGTTTTTT CASSHLREPPGELFF
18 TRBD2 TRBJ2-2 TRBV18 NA TGTGCCAGCTCCGGCTTGACTAGCGGGAGGGCGAACACCGGGGAGCTGTTTTTT CASSGLTSGRANTGELFF
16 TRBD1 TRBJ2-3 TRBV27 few TGTGCCAGCAGTAGATACCCAACAGGGGCGACAGATACGCAGTATTTT CASSRYPTGATDTQYF
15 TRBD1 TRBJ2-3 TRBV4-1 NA TGCGCCAGCAGCCTCCCGACAGGGATAACAGATACGCAGTATTTT CASSLPTGITDTQYF
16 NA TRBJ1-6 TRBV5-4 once TGTGCCAGCAGCTTGGCCGGGGGCTCCTATAATTCACCCCTCCACTTT CASSLAGGSYNSPLHF
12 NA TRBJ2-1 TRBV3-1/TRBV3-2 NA TGTGCCAGCAGCCAAGGGACAGCGAGGCAGTTCTTC CASSQGTARQFF
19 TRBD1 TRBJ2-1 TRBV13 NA TGTGCCAGCAGCTCCCTCCACGCTAAGACAGGGAGCTCCTACAATGAGCAGTTCTTC CASSSLHAKTGSSYNEQFF
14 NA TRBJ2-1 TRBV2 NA TGTGCCAGCAGTGGCTGGGGGGCCTACAATGAGCAGTTCTTC CASSGWGAYNEQFF
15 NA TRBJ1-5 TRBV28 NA TGTGCCAGCAGTTTAGGGCAGGCTTACAATCAGCCCCAGCATTTT CASSLGQAYNQPQHF
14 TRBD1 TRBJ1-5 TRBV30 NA TGTGCCTGGGGGACAGGGGGCTTAAATCAGCCCCAGCATTTT CAWGTGGLNQPQHF
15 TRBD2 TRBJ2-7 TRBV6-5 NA TGTGCCAGCAGGGGGACTAGCGGGATTTTCTACGAGCAGTACTTC CASRGTSGIFYEQYF
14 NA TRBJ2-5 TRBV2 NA TGTGCCAGCCCGGCAGACTCAGACCAAGAGACCCAGTACTTC CASPADSDQETQYF
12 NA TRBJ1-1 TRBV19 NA TGTGCCAGTAGTGAAGAGTACACTGAAGCTTTCTTT CASSEEYTEAFF
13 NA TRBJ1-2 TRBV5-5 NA TGTGCCAGCAGCTTTCAGGGGAACTATGGCTACACCTTC CASSFQGNYGYTF
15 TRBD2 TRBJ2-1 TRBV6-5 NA TGTGCCAGTTGTGCTAGCGGGGGGGGGCACAATGAGCAGTTCTTC CASCASGGGHNEQFF
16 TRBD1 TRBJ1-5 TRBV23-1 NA TGCGCCAGCAGGGACTTTGGGACAGTTTTAAATCAGCCCCAGCATTTT CASRDFGTVLNQPQHF
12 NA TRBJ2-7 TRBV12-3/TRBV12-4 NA TGTGCCAGCAGTTTGGGGGGGCTCGAGCAGTACTTC CASSLGGLEQYF
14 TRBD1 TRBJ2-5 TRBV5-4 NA TGTGCCAGCAGCAGCGGGACAGGGCAAGAGACCCAGTACTTC CASSSGTGQETQYF
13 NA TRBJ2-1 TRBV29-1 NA TGCAGCGCCGGAGGGGCCGCCTACAATGAGCAGTTCTTC CSAGGAAYNEQFF
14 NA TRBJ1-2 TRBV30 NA TGTGCCTGCACAATGGGGGGGATGAACTATGGCTACACCTTC CACTMGGMNYGYTF
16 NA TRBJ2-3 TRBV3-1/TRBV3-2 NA TGTGCCAGCAGCCAAGATCCTGGCGGCTACGCCGATACGCAGTATTTT CASSQDPGGYADTQYF
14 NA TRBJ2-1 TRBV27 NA TGTGCCAGCAGTACCGACAGCTCCTACAATGAGCAGTTCTTC CASSTDSSYNEQFF
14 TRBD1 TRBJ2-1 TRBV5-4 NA TGTGCCAGCAAGGACAGGGGGGCTTACAATGAGCAGTTCTTC CASKDRGAYNEQFF
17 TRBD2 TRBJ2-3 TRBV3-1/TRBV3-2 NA TGTGCCAGCAGCCAAGCGGAACTAGCGGGAGTCGCAGATACGCAGTATTTT CASSQAELAGVADTQYF
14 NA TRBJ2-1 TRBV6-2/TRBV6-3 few TGTGCCAGCAGTTACTGGCAGGGTTGGAATGAGCAGTTCTTC CASSYWQGWNEQFF
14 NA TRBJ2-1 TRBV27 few TGTGCCAGCAGTTTATTTGCAGGGGTTAATGAGCAGTTCTTC CASSLFAGVNEQFF
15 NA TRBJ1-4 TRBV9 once TGTGCCAGCAGCGTAGGAGCAGGGAACGGGGAAAAACTGTTTTTT CASSVGAGNGEKLFF
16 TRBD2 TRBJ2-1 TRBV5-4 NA TGTGCCAGCAGCCCGGAGGGCGGGAGGGCCCTCGCTGAGCAGTTCTTC CASSPEGGRALAEQFF
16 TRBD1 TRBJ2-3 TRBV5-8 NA TGTGCCAGCAGCCTGGGACAGCATGCTAGCACAGATACGCAGTATTTT CASSLGQHASTDTQYF
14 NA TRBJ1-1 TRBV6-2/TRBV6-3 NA TGTGCCAGCAGTTTTACCGCCGGGTTCGGTGAAGCTTTCTTT CASSFTAGFGEAFF
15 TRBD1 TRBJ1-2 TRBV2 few TGTGCCAGCAGTACACACACAGGGGAGGTCTATGGCTACACCTTC CASSTHTGEVYGYTF
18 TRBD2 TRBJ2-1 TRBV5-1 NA TGCGCCAGCAGCTTGGCACTAGCGGGGGGGCCGATAGGCAATGAGCAGTTCTTC CASSLALAGGPIGNEQFF
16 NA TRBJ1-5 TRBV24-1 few TGTGCCACCAGTGATTCCAGAGGCTATAGCAATCAGCCCCAGCATTTT CATSDSRGYSNQPQHF
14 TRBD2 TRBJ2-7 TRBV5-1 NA TGCGCCAGCAGCTTAGGACTAGCGAGGCACGAGCAGTACTTC CASSLGLARHEQYF
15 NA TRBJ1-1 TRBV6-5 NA TGTGCCAGCAGTCCCCTGGTGGAGGGGAACACTGAAGCTTTCTTT CASSPLVEGNTEAFF
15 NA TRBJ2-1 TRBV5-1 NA TGCGCCAGCAGCCCGGACACGGATCCTTACAATGAGCAGTTCTTC CASSPDTDPYNEQFF
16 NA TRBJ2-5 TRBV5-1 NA TGCGCCAGCACCAACACCCGGGGGGGGACAGCAGAGACCCAGTACTTC CASTNTRGGTAETQYF
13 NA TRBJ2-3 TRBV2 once TGTGCCAGCAGTGTCGGCGGATGGGATACGCAGTATTTT CASSVGGWDTQYF
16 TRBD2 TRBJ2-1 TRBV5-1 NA TGCGCCAGCAGCTTGGATAGACTAGCGGGAGTTGATGAGCAGTTCTTC CASSLDRLAGVDEQFF
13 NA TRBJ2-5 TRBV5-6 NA TGTGCCAGCAGCTTGGTGGCCCAAGAGACCCAGTACTTC CASSLVAQETQYF
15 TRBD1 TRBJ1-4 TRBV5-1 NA TGCGCCAGCAGCTTACAGGGGGCGCGGGATGAAAAACTGTTTTTT CASSLQGARDEKLFF
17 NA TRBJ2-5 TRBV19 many TGTGCCAGTAGTATAGTTGGAGGAGCATTTGGGCAAGAGACCCAGTACTTC CASSIVGGAFGQETQYF
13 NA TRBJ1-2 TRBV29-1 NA TGCAGCGTTGTGACCAAGGAGGTCTATGGCTACACCTTC CSVVTKEVYGYTF
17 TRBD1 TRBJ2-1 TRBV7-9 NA TGTGCCAGCAGCTTATTGAGTCGTGGACAGGGGATCAATGAGCAGTTCTTC CASSLLSRGQGINEQFF
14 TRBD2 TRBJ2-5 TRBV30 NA TGTGCCTGGAGTGTACTAGCGGGGAAAGAGACCCAGTACTTC CAWSVLAGKETQYF
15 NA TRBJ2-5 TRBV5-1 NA TGCGCCAGCAGCTTGGGACAGCTTGATCAAGAGACCCAGTACTTC CASSLGQLDQETQYF
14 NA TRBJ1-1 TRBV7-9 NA TGTGCCAGCAGTCCGGAGGGCGGGTACACTGAAGCTTTCTTT CASSPEGGYTEAFF
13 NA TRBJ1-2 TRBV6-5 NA TGTGCCAGCAGTTCGGACAGATTCTATGGCTACACCTTC CASSSDRFYGYTF
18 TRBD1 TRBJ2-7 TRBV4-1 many TGCGCCAGCAGCCAAGACCCTATGCCGGGACAGGGCATGTACGAGCAGTACTTC CASSQDPMPGQGMYEQYF
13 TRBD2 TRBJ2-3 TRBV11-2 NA TGTGCCAGCAGAGCTAGCGGGGGAGATACGCAGTATTTT CASRASGGDTQYF
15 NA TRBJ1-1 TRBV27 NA TGTGCCAGCAGTTTATCGCCAGGGTTGAACACTGAAGCTTTCTTT CASSLSPGLNTEAFF
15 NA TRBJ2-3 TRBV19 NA TGTGCCAGTAGTATAATTAGCGGTAGCACAGATACGCAGTATTTT CASSIISGSTDTQYF
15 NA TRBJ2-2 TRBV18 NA TGTGCCAGCTCACGCACCAGGGGGAACACCGGGGAGCTGTTTTTT CASSRTRGNTGELFF